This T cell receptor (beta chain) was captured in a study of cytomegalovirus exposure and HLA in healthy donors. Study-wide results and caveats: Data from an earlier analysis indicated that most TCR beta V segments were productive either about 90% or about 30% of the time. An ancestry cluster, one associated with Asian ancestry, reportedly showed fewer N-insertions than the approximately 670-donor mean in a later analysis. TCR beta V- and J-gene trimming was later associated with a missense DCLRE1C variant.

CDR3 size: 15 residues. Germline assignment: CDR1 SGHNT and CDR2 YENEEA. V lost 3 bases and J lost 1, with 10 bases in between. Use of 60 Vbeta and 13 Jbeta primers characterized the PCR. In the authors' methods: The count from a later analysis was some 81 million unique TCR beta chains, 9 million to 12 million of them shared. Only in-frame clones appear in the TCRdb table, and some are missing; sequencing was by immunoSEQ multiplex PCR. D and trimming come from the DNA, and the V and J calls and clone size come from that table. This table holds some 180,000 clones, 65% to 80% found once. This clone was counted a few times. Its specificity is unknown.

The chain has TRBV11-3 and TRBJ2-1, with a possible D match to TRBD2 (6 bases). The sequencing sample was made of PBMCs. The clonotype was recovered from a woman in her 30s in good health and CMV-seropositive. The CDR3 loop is CASSFGTGSYNEQFF. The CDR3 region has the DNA TGTGCCAGCAGCTTCGGGACTGGATCCTACAATGAGCAGTTCTTC.